The entry that follows covers one T cell receptor (beta chain) sequence. Its antigen is undetermined. The CDR3 covers 22 residues. PCR employed 60 Vbeta and 13 Jbeta primers. Generated by immunoSEQ multiplex PCR, the TCRdb table keeps only in-frame clones and is missing some. Here the sample spans 140,000 to 150,000 clones, roughly 85% being singletons. The sample comes from a study of cytomegalovirus exposure and HLA in healthy donors. About the research overall: About 85 million unique TCRs from HLA-typed donors were held in an early release of data. Notes on the study in general: In a later analysis, TCR association rates varied by HLA locus: DRB1 most, HLA-C fewest.

The chain joins TRBV12-1 to TRBJ2-7; no DNA check was done on the table's D call, TRBD2. TRBV12-1 is termed a pseudogene. Sequences were obtained from PBMCs. This clonotype was sampled from a male donor in good health and CMV-seronegative. CDR3 sequence reads: CASSFDPRRVRSREGRTYEQYF. The CDR3 DNA reads as TGTGCCAGCAGCTTTGATCCTAGGCGGGTCAGATCCCGGGAAGGGCGTACCTACGAGCAGTACTTC.